The 31 T cell receptor beta chains reported below all come from one sample, sequenced in a study of identical twins. TCRdb independently ran MiXCR on the 5' RACE reads; one entry per CDR3 protein. The repertoire consists of fewer than 250,000 distinct CDR3 sequences, with approximately 7.3% occurring once and the leading ten covering roughly 5%. The sample was also reused in another study, on yellow fever vaccine responses in identical twins.

The specimen was CD8+ T cells sorted from blood. Source of these receptors: a woman between 18 and 29 years old in good health.

This chain joins TRBV7-7 and TRBJ2-1; the D is unclear. This CDR3 region has 18 residues. Trimming pared 1 base from V and 0 bases from J, leaving 16 bases between. CDR1 is SSHAT, CDR2 FNYEAQ, per germline (reference sequence). The CDR3 loop reads CASSLEGTTPPSYNEQFF. In DNA form, the CDR3 reads TGTGCCAGCAGCTTAGAGGGTACTACCCCCCCCTCCTACAATGAGCAGTTCTTC.

This clonotype has a count of ten or more. The junction does not match germline at one end; this may be a read error. The CDR3 here is CATSDGTYEQYF. CDR3 in DNA: TGTGCCACCAGTGACGGAACCTACGAGCAGTACTTC. J is TRBJ2-7 and V is TRBV10-3; D unclear. Germline CDR1 and CDR2: ENHRY and SYGVKD. This CDR3 contains 12 residues.

This clonotype was seen at least ten times. The chain uses TRBV7-6 and TRBJ1-4; D is possibly TRBD1 (5 bases). V was trimmed by 5 bases and J by 6 bases, leaving 13 bases between them. Germline CDR1 is SGHVS and CDR2 is FNYEAQ. The CDR3 runs to 14 residues. CDR3 bases: TGTGCCAGCAGCCCCCTGGGGGGAGATGAAAAACTGTTTTTT. This gives the protein CASSPLGGDEKLFF.

At least ten counts were recorded for this clonotype. The J gene is TRBJ1-3, the V gene TRBV27; no clear D. The length of the CDR3 is 13 residues. V was pared by 5 bases and J by 4 bases, with 9 bases between. Per germline, CDR1 MNHEY and CDR2 SMNVEV (reference sequence). The CDR3 DNA is TGTGCCAGCAGTCCCTGGTCCGGAAACACCATATATTTT. This translates into CASSPWSGNTIYF.

This clonotype was detected a few times. V and J are TRBV28 and TRBJ1-5, with 7 bases aligning to TRBD1. V lost 7 bases and J lost 3; bases outside the gene matches: 12. CDR3 length: 16 amino acids. Germline-derived CDR1 and CDR2 are MDHEN and SYDVKM. Written as DNA, the CDR3 is TGTGCCAGCAACCCTATCGGGACAGATACCAATCAGCCCCAGCATTTT. Translated: CASNPIGTDTNQPQHF.

There are many counts of this clonotype. This sequence joins TRBV3-1 and TRBJ2-7; D gene unclear. The CDR3 contains 13 residues. V lost 0 bases and J 6 bases, leaving 9 bases between the germline ends. Germline V gene sequence: CDR1 LGHDT, CDR2 YNNKEL (reference sequence). CDR3 region: CASSQDGVFEQYF. CDR3 in DNA: TGTGCCAGCAGCCAAGATGGGGTATTCGAGCAGTACTTC.

This clonotype was seen more than once but under ten times. This CDR3 is CASSQVLGSTDTQYF. The CDR3 DNA is TGTGCCAGCAGCCAAGTACTTGGGAGCACAGATACGCAGTATTTT. The chain uses TRBV14 and TRBJ2-3; D gene uncertain. The CDR3 totals 15 residues. V was clipped by 1 base and J by 0 bases, with 8 bases between them. Germline assignment: CDR1 SGHDN and CDR2 FVKESK.

In regard to this clonotype: Lacking the conserved final phenylalanine or tryptophan, this CDR3 likely reflects a read error. This chain uses TRBV7-8 with TRBJ1-5; 8 positions match TRBD1. Looked up from germline, CDR1 is SGHVS and CDR2 is FQNEAQ. The CDR3 loop spans 15 amino acids. J gave up 1 base and V 5 bases, and 4 bases lay outside the gene matches. The CDR3 protein is CASSMTGVSNQPQHL. In DNA, the CDR3 is TGTGCCAGCAGCATGACAGGGGTGAGCAATCAGCCCCAGCATCTT.

The chain employs TRBV9 and TRBJ2-7, with 14 bases that match TRBD2. The CDR3 extends over 16 amino acids. V lost 3 bases to trimming and J lost 3 bases; unmatched junction nucleotides: 5. Germline CDR1 and CDR2: SGDLS and YYNGEE. CDR3 coding DNA: TGTGCCAGCAGCGGACGGGGGACTAGCGGGAGCTACGAGCAGTACTTC. Translation: CASSGRGTSGSYEQYF.

J is TRBJ2-5 and V is TRBV19; 12 nucleotides line up with TRBD1. The V and J ends lost 3 bases and 4 bases, in that order; junction bases with no gene match: 3. The germline CDR1 and CDR2 sequences are LNHDA and SQIVND (reference sequence). The CDR3 has 15 residues. For the CDR3, the DNA is TGTGCCAGTAGTATCGGGACAGGGGGCATAGAGACCCAGTACTTC. Translated, it gives CASSIGTGGIETQYF.

The table lists this clonotype with a few counts. The chain carries TRBV6-1 and TRBJ1-4; D may be TRBD1 (6 bases). V dropped 5 bases and J dropped 4 bases, with 11 bases sitting between them. Germline loops: CDR1 MNHNS, CDR2 SASEGT. The CDR3 runs 14 residues. The CDR3 loop is CASSLGGGNEKLFF. CDR3 coding DNA: TGTGCCAGCAGTCTAGGGGGAGGTAATGAAAAACTGTTTTTT.

This clonotype was seen only a few times. V usage is TRBV27 and J usage is TRBJ2-1; TRBD1 aligns across 9 bases. Germline CDR1 reads MNHEY; CDR2 reads SMNVEV (reference sequence). This CDR3 contains 20 residues. With V trimmed by 0 bases and J by 8 bases, 20 bases remained unmatched. The CDR3 loop reads CASSLSSLIGGQGDWDEQFF. The CDR3 DNA sequence: TGTGCCAGCAGTTTATCGAGCTTGATTGGGGGACAGGGTGATTGGGATGAGCAGTTCTTC.

The J gene is TRBJ1-2, the V gene TRBV6-4; possible D gene TRBD1, 5 bases. This CDR3 contains 14 residues. V was clipped by 2 bases and J by 4 bases, with 11 bases between them. The germline CDR1 and CDR2 sequences are MRHNA and SNTAGT. The CDR3 DNA sequence: TGTGCCAGCAGTGACCGACAGTCAACCTATGGCTACACCTTC. Protein product: CASSDRQSTYGYTF.

This chain joins TRBV21-1 and TRBJ1-5. TRBV21-1 is listed as a pseudogene. This CDR3 comprises 16 residues. The CDR3 protein is CASSHIPRRCNQPQHF. The CDR3 DNA reads as TGTGCCAGCAGCCACATACCGAGACGGTGCAATCAGCCCCAGCATTTT.

V gene TRBV6-5 combines with J gene TRBJ1-2; D remains unclear. V shed 6 bases and J shed 10 bases, with 15 bases lying between them. The germline V gene has CDR1 MNHEY and CDR2 SVGAGI. The CDR3 spans 12 residues. DNA of the CDR3: TGTGCCAGCAGCTCCGGGGTCGGGTACTACACCTTC. Translated: CASSSGVGYYTF.

This clonotype was recorded at least ten times. The chain employs TRBV29-1 and TRBJ2-7; possibly TRBD1 for D (6 bases). CDR1 SQVTM and CDR2 ANQGSEA come from the germline V gene. The ends were cut back, 1 base at V and 0 bases at J, with 13 bases in the middle. The CDR3 is made up of 15 amino acids. The CDR3 region has the DNA TGCAGCGTTGAAGGGGCAGGGGACAACTCCTACGAGCAGTACTTC. The encoded protein is CSVEGAGDNSYEQYF.

In this sample, this clonotype turned up many times. The chain has TRBV12-3 or TRBV12-4 and TRBJ2-1; 7 nucleotides line up with TRBD2. V shed 3 bases, J shed 5 bases, and the junction held 1 base outside the gene matches. The CDR3 runs to 13 residues. CDR3 DNA: TGTGCCAGCAGTTTTCGGGGGGACAATGAGCAGTTCTTC. Protein product: CASSFRGDNEQFF.

The J gene is TRBJ2-7, the V gene TRBV27; weak D call: TRBD2 (5 bases). Germline V lookup: CDR1 MNHEY, CDR2 SMNVEV (reference sequence). This CDR3 spans 16 amino acids. Trimming cost V 0 bases and J 5 bases, with 17 bases left between them. CDR3 sequence: CASSLSAGEVFHEQYF. In DNA form, the CDR3 reads TGTGCCAGCAGTTTATCGGCGGGTGAGGTTTTCCACGAGCAGTACTTC.

V usage is TRBV28 and J usage is TRBJ2-1, with a possible D match to TRBD2 (6 bases). This CDR3 has 15 residues. Germline CDR1 reads MDHEN; CDR2 reads SYDVKM. V was pared by 3 bases and J by 10 bases, with 19 bases between. The CDR3 region is CASSFMGRSYSEQFF. The CDR3 nucleotides read TGTGCCAGCAGTTTTATGGGGAGGTCCTATTCCGAGCAGTTCTTC.

This clonotype was counted a few times. This chain joins TRBV6-1 and TRBJ2-7; D gene unclear. This CDR3 region has 14 residues. Germline V gene sequence: CDR1 MNHNS, CDR2 SASEGT. V was pared by 6 bases and J by 2 bases, with 14 bases between. The DNA of the CDR3 is TGTGCCAGCAGCCCGGACCATACGCCCTACGAGCAGTACTTC. Its translation: CASSPDHTPYEQYF.

This clonotype has more than one count but fewer than ten. The V call is TRBV7-8, the J call TRBJ2-7; 12 positions match TRBD2. With V trimmed by 7 bases and J by 3 bases, 4 bases remained unmatched. The CDR3 consists of 14 residues. Germline lookup yields CDR1 SGHVS and CDR2 FQNEAQ. The CDR3: CASTSLAGGYEQYF. CDR3 sequence (DNA): TGTGCCAGCACCTCACTAGCGGGAGGCTACGAGCAGTACTTC.

In this sample, this clonotype turned up many times. This chain connects TRBV18 to TRBJ2-7; D is possibly TRBD1 (6 bases). Germline V CDR1 and CDR2: KGHSH, LQKENI. The CDR3 extends over 12 amino acids. V was clipped by 3 bases and J by 7 bases, with 10 bases between them. The CDR3 DNA follows: TGTGCCAGCTCACCCCAGGGGAAAGAGCAGTACTTC. Encoded protein: CASSPQGKEQYF.

This chain's CDR3 is CASSFIGSDDEQYF. CDR3 sequence (DNA): TGTGCCAGCAGTTTCATTGGGTCGGACGACGAGCAGTACTTC. The chain uses TRBV7-8 and TRBJ2-7; no reliable D call. This CDR3 is built from 14 residues. V lost 6 bases and J lost 5, with 17 bases in between. Germline V gene data show CDR1 as SGHVS and CDR2 as FQNEAQ.

This clonotype was counted only a few times. V gene TRBV11-3 combines with J gene TRBJ2-1; 8 bases align to TRBD2. Losses at the gene ends were 1 base for V and 8 bases for J; bases not matched to a gene: 7. In germline, CDR1 is SGHNT, CDR2 YENEEA. The CDR3 is 15 amino acids. In DNA, the CDR3 is TGTGCCAGCAGCTTAGTCCGGGGGGGCCTCGATGAGCAGTTCTTC. It encodes CASSLVRGGLDEQFF.

This clonotype ranks as medium-sized. V and J are TRBV7-8 and TRBJ1-1; D remains unclear. With 1 base removed from V and 7 bases from J, the gap between germline ends came to 16 bases. CDR1 is SGHVS, CDR2 FQNEAQ, per germline. The CDR3 consists of 15 residues. The CDR3, as DNA: TGTGCCAGCAGCTTAGTCGCCCCAGCCGGTGGTGAAGCTTTCTTT. Its protein is CASSLVAPAGGEAFF.

There are a few counts of this clonotype. The chain joins TRBV29-1 to TRBJ1-1; no reliable D call. The CDR3 covers 14 residues. The V gene lost 7 bases and the J gene lost 0 bases, with 15 bases spanning the gap. Germline loops: CDR1 SQVTM, CDR2 ANQGSEA. CDR3 sequence (DNA): TGCAGCGCCGTTGTAGAGGCCTTGAACACTGAAGCTTTCTTT. It specifies CSAVVEALNTEAFF. Looking up the rest from reference TRBV29-1 and TRBJ1-1 gives the full variable domain: SAVISQKPSRDICQRGTSLTIQCQVDSQVTMMFWYRQQPGQSLTLIATANQGSEATYESGFVIDKFPISRPNLTFSTLTVSNMSPEDSSIYLCSAVVEALNTEAFFGQGTRLTVV.

This clonotype was observed a few times. V usage is TRBV6-5 and J usage is TRBJ2-5; the D is unclear. V was clipped by 2 bases and J by 1 base, with 8 bases between them. The germline CDR1 and CDR2 sequences are MNHEY and SVGAGI. The CDR3 spans 14 residues. The CDR3 DNA sequence: TGTGCCAGCAGTTACAGCCCAGGCCAAGAGACCCAGTACTTC. Translating gives CASSYSPGQETQYF.

In this sample, this clonotype turned up a few times. The V call is TRBV12-3 or TRBV12-4, the J call TRBJ2-6; D not resolved. Trimming cost V 7 bases and J 0 bases, with 13 bases left between them. The CDR3 totals 16 residues. The CDR3 loop reads CASTSTRYSGANVLTF. CDR3 coding DNA: TGTGCCAGCACCTCGACACGGTACTCTGGGGCCAACGTCCTGACTTTC.

This clonotype was detected ten times or more. The chain couples TRBV12-3 or TRBV12-4 to TRBJ2-1; 7 positions match TRBD1. The ends lost 5 bases at V and 5 bases at J; junction bases unmatched: 9. This CDR3 region has 15 residues. CDR3 in amino acids: CASSQPGQYHNEQFF. The CDR3 DNA sequence: TGTGCCAGCAGTCAACCGGGACAGTACCACAATGAGCAGTTCTTC.

The V gene is TRBV14, the J gene TRBJ2-3; the match to TRBD1 covers 7 bases. V was clipped by 5 bases and J by 0 bases; unmatched bases: 5. The CDR3 consists of 15 residues. CDR1 and CDR2 from the germline V gene are SGHDN and FVKESK. CDR3 sequence: CASSYTGDSTDTQYF. DNA of the CDR3: TGTGCCAGCAGCTACACAGGGGACAGCACAGATACGCAGTATTTT.

This clonotype was recorded only once. The rearrangement joins TRBV13 to TRBJ2-3; 7 bases agree with TRBD1. The CDR3 runs to 14 residues. Germline V gene lookup returns CDR1 PRHDT and CDR2 FYEKMQ (reference sequence). V gave up 7 bases and J gave up 3 bases; unmatched junction bases: 7. For the CDR3, the DNA is TGTGCCAGCAACCTCCAGGGGGTTACAGATACGCAGTATTTT. This encodes CASNLQGVTDTQYF.